The next 21 T cell receptor beta chains were all read from a single sample in a study of cytomegalovirus exposure and HLA in healthy donors. A multiplex PCR was run with 60 Vbeta primers and 13 Jbeta primers. Sequencing used immunoSEQ multiplex PCR; TCRdb keeps in-frame clones, though not all of them. The sample carries some 100,000 clones, 60% to 85% recorded once. The sequenced sample was PBMCs. These receptors were collected from a man aged 50 to 60 in good health and CMV-seropositive.

The rearrangement joins TRBV10-3 to TRBJ1-5; D not resolved. The CDR3 has 13 amino acids. Germline values: CDR1 ENHRY, CDR2 SYGVKD. Trimming cost V 0 bases and J 11 bases, with 11 bases left between them. CDR3 bases: TGTGCCATCAGTGAGTCGAATGGCTCAGCCCAGCATTTT. As protein: CAISESNGSAQHF.

The chain links TRBV9 to TRBJ1-1; 8 positions agree with TRBD1. CDR3 length: 16 residues. Germline assignment: CDR1 SGDLS and CDR2 YYNGEE. The J segment lost 0 bases and the V segment lost 0 bases, leaving 4 bases of the junction unmatched. CDR3 sequence (DNA): TGTGCCAGCAGCGTAGACCCGACAGGGGTGAACACTGAAGCTTTCTTT. As protein: CASSVDPTGVNTEAFF.

V gene TRBV5-1 combines with J gene TRBJ2-3; 8 bases are shared with TRBD1. The V segment lost 0 bases and the J segment 0 bases; nucleotides outside the gene matches: 3. Germline CDR1 reads SGHRS; CDR2 reads YFSETQ. The CDR3 extends over 16 amino acids. This chain's CDR3 is CASSLGQGHSTDTQYF. Written as DNA, the CDR3 is TGCGCCAGCAGCTTGGGACAGGGGCATAGCACAGATACGCAGTATTTT.

This sequence joins TRBV6-1 and TRBJ1-1; 10 nucleotides align to TRBD1. V was pared by 7 bases and J by 7 bases, with 9 bases of the junction left unmatched. The CDR3 spans 14 residues. Germline CDR1 MNHNS, CDR2 SASEGT. In DNA, the CDR3 is TGTGCCAGCATAGGGACAGGGGTTACCCTTGAAGCTTTCTTT. Translation: CASIGTGVTLEAFF.

In this sample, this clone turned up a few times. V usage is TRBV7-2 and J usage is TRBJ2-3, with 13 bases aligning to TRBD2. V lost 4 bases and J lost 4; bases outside the gene matches: 14. The CDR3 totals 19 residues. Per germline, CDR1 SGHTA and CDR2 FQGNSA. The CDR3 here is CASSSGLAGVFIGPDTQYF. The CDR3 bases are TGTGCCAGCAGCTCAGGACTAGCGGGAGTATTCATAGGTCCAGATACGCAGTATTTT.

The genes are TRBV5-5 and TRBJ1-3; 7 bases align to TRBD1. CDR3 size: 15 residues. CDR1 is SGHKS, CDR2 YYEKEE, per germline (reference sequence). Trimming removed 4 bases from V and 1 base from J; junction bases left unmatched: 5. The CDR3 here is CASSDNRGSGNTIYF. In DNA form, the CDR3 reads TGTGCCAGCAGCGACAACAGGGGATCTGGAAACACCATATATTTT.

The chain combines TRBV9 with TRBJ1-5, with 12 bases lining up with TRBD1. V shed 10 bases, J shed 3 bases, and the junction held 14 bases outside the gene matches. Germline V lookup: CDR1 SGDLS, CDR2 YYNGEE. The CDR3 runs 17 residues. The CDR3 sequence: CARGFGTGGANNQPQHF. The CDR3 DNA is TGTGCCCGTGGGTTCGGGACAGGGGGCGCAAACAATCAGCCCCAGCATTTT.

There are a few counts of this clone. The V call is TRBV19, the J call TRBJ1-5; 10 nucleotides align to TRBD1. Per the germline V gene, CDR1 is LNHDA and CDR2 is SQIVND (reference sequence). V lost 5 bases and J lost 7; bases outside the gene matches: 5. CDR3 length: 14 amino acids. The CDR3 protein is CASSVTGGRQPQHF. The CDR3 DNA is TGTGCCAGTAGTGTGACAGGGGGCAGGCAGCCCCAGCATTTT.

The chain combines TRBV10-3 with TRBJ1-2; D is unclear. The germline V gene encodes CDR1 ENHRY and CDR2 SYGVKD. Trimming stripped 2 bases from V and 7 bases from J, with 14 bases between. CDR3 length: 14 residues. DNA of the CDR3: TGTGCCATCAGTGAGGCCTCTGTAATGAGTGGCTACACCTTC. It yields the protein CAISEASVMSGYTF.

The rearrangement uses TRBV2 and TRBJ2-7; D is possibly TRBD2 (6 bases). Trimming stripped 7 bases from V and 0 bases from J, with 16 bases between. This CDR3 has 15 residues. CDR1 is SNHLY, CDR2 FYNNEI, per germline. The CDR3 protein is CASTGIAGFSYEQYF. The CDR3 DNA reads TGTGCCAGCACGGGGATCGCGGGATTCTCCTACGAGCAGTACTTC.

The chain carries TRBV4-1 and TRBJ2-3; TRBD2 matches at 8 bases. Per the germline V gene, CDR1 is MGHRA and CDR2 is YSYEKL. This CDR3 spans 17 amino acids. Trimming removed 1 base from V and 3 bases from J; junction bases left unmatched: 9. DNA of the CDR3: TGCGCCAGCAGCCAAGGGTTGGGGACTAGAGGGACAGATACGCAGTATTTT. It is translated as CASSQGLGTRGTDTQYF.

The V call is TRBV30, the J call TRBJ2-1; 9 positions match TRBD2. Germline V gene sequence: CDR1 GTSNPN, CDR2 SVGIG (reference sequence). There are 13 residues in the CDR3. V dropped 2 bases and J dropped 15; count of bases not matched to a gene: 11. In nucleotides, the CDR3 is TGTGCCTGGAGTACGGCGGGAGGGCCCTATCGGTTCTTC. Protein product: CAWSTAGGPYRFF.

This clone was recorded only once. The chain couples TRBV6-6 to TRBJ2-1; 7 nucleotides line up with TRBD1. J gave up 4 bases and V 7 bases, and 7 bases lay outside the gene matches. The germline CDR1 and CDR2 sequences are MNHNY and SVGAGI (reference sequence). This CDR3 region has 14 residues. This CDR3 reads CASNLQGQYNEQFF. CDR3 sequence (DNA): TGTGCCAGCAATCTACAGGGACAGTACAATGAGCAGTTCTTC.

About this clone itself: Other nucleotide sequences from this sample produce the same CDR3. V is TRBV6-1 and J is TRBJ1-1, with a weak D call TRBD1 (5 bases). The CDR3 totals 14 residues. The germline gives CDR1 MNHNS, CDR2 SASEGT. V was trimmed by 6 bases and J by 7 bases, leaving 18 bases between them. The CDR3 sequence: CASRDTHARGEAFF. Here the CDR3 DNA reads TGTGCCAGCAGGGACACTCACGCTAGAGGTGAAGCTTTCTTT.

The V gene is TRBV5-1, the J gene TRBJ2-5; 8 positions agree with TRBD1. There are 13 residues in the CDR3. From germline, CDR1 is SGHRS and CDR2 YFSETQ. V lost 2 bases, J lost 11 bases, and 8 bases stayed unmatched. CDR3 protein: CASSFGQDREQYF. The CDR3 DNA follows: TGCGCCAGCAGCTTTGGTCAGGACAGGGAGCAGTACTTC.

The rearrangement joins TRBV6-1 to TRBJ1-1, with D possibly matching TRBD1 (5 bases). The germline V gene has CDR1 MNHNS and CDR2 SASEGT. The CDR3 consists of 15 residues. Trimming shortened V by 7 bases and J by 1 base, and 16 bases separated the two germline ends. CDR3 sequence (DNA): TGTGCCAGCACCGGAGGGAGGGGCAGGAACACTGAAGCTTTCTTT. Its translation: CASTGGRGRNTEAFF.

CDR3 nucleotides: TGTGCCAGCAGCATACGCGGGACCACCGGTGATACGCAGTATTTT. The encoded protein is CASSIRGTTGDTQYF. The chain employs TRBV5-4 and TRBJ2-3; possible D gene TRBD2, 6 bases. V was trimmed by 4 bases and J by 6 bases, leaving 18 bases between them. Germline V CDR1 and CDR2: SGHNT, YYREEE (reference sequence). This CDR3 has 15 residues.

The chain couples TRBV7-9 to TRBJ2-3; a possible D gene is TRBD2 (6 bases). Germline V lookup: CDR1 SEHNR, CDR2 FQNEAQ (reference sequence). Trimming stripped 0 bases from V and 0 bases from J, with 13 bases between. This CDR3 is built from 17 residues. CDR3 residues: CASSLASSAISTDTQYF. In nucleotides, the CDR3 is TGTGCCAGCAGCTTAGCGTCTAGCGCTATTAGCACAGATACGCAGTATTTT.

The chain's CDR3 is CASSILTGSRTEAFF. DNA for the CDR3: TGTGCCAGTAGTATACTGACAGGGAGTAGGACTGAAGCTTTCTTT. The V gene is TRBV19, the J gene TRBJ1-1, with 7 positions matching TRBD1. Germline V gene data show CDR1 as LNHDA and CDR2 as SQIVND (reference sequence). V trimming: 2 bases; J trimming: 5 bases; junction bases outside the gene matches: 8. This CDR3 spans 15 amino acids.

This clone was found a few times. This chain connects TRBV28 to TRBJ1-5; D call uncertain. Looked up from germline, CDR1 is MDHEN and CDR2 is SYDVKM. Trimming took 7 bases from V and 0 from J, leaving 10 bases between them. This CDR3 is built from 14 residues. CDR3 sequence: CASTIGGSNQPQHF. CDR3 sequence (DNA): TGTGCCAGCACCATTGGCGGTAGCAATCAGCCCCAGCATTTT. The whole variable domain, filled in from reference TRBV28 and TRBJ1-5, reads DVKVTQSSRYLVKRTGEKVFLECVQDMDHENMFWYRQDPGLGLRLIYFSYDVKMKEKGDIPEGYSVSREKKERFSLILESASTNQTSMYLCASTIGGSNQPQHFGDGTRLSIL.

The V call is TRBV7-2, the J call TRBJ2-1; TRBD2 agrees at 10 bases. Germline assignment: CDR1 SGHTA and CDR2 FQGNSA. The V and J ends lost 4 bases and 2 bases, in that order; junction bases with no gene match: 2. The CDR3 consists of 15 residues. The CDR3 DNA follows: TGTGCCAGCAGCTACACTAGCGGGACCTACAATGAGCAGTTCTTC. It yields the protein CASSYTSGTYNEQFF.